This entry is about one TCR beta chain. This clone's antigen is unknown. No base quality values were provided; no much bigger clone lies one nucleotide off. Patients with a history of autoimmune disease or receiving systemic immunosuppression were excluded from the trial. Peripheral blood for TCR sequencing was collected from all dose cohorts at baseline, on cycle 4 day 1, and on cycle 7 day 1. The samples were taken from a phase I, first-in-human, multicenter, open-label dose-escalation trial of ivuxolimab. Adults with locally advanced or metastatic melanoma, renal cell, hepatocellular, or head and neck squamous cell carcinoma were enrolled in the trial. Before TCR sequencing, CD4+ T cells and CD8+ T cells were sorted from peripheral blood as separate populations. The sample is drawn from a study of OX40 agonist ivuxolimab in advanced cancers. Concerning the study at large: Ivuxolimab, which targeted the costimulatory receptor OX40 (CD134), was an agonistic, fully human IgG2 monoclonal antibody. Of the roughly 51 patients in dose escalation, about 20 had hepatocellular carcinoma, some 15 had melanoma, 9 had renal cell carcinoma and 9 had head and neck cancer. The point of sequencing TCRbeta in the periphery was to test whether ivuxolimab changed TCR sequence diversity and drove clonal T-cell expansion. Intravenous ivuxolimab was administered to patients every 2 weeks at six dose levels: 0.01, 0.1, 0.3, 1.5, 3 and 10 mg/kg. Patients were allowed to have had prior anti-PD-1, anti-PD-L1 or anti-CTLA-4 therapy, and roughly 40% of the dose-escalation patients had been treated with checkpoint inhibitors. Partial responses were achieved by three dose-escalation patients, of whom one had hepatocellular carcinoma and two had cutaneous melanoma. The paper describes the monotherapy dose-escalation part (N of about 54 patients) of the phase I trial of ivuxolimab. In the dose-escalation cohort, around four fifths of patients were male, and the mean age was roughly 56 years with a range of about 20 to 80. Results and caveats for the whole study, not just this receptor: Low levels of normalized T-cell clonal expansion were also seen in some patients who did not respond. At doses of 0.1 to 3.0 mg/kg, clonal expansion of both CD4+ and CD8+ blood T cells was observed from baseline to week 6. In the 0.1-3.0 mg/kg groups, partial responders had among the lowest normalized peripheral clonal expansion, particularly in CD8+ T cells. After ivuxolimab, more expanded clones were found on average in CD8+ T cells than in CD4+ T cells. The antigen specificity of the clonally expanded peripheral T cells was not determined.

Genomic DNA was isolated from the sorted cells so that the TCRbeta CDR3 region could be sequenced. The immunoSEQ Assay was used for sequencing of TCRbeta CDR3 regions. Here the immuneACCESS table is served through TCRdb, limited to in-frame sequences with V and J called. Missing clones are a known gap in these copies; in checked studies unresolved V genes cover under half, and the rest lacks a known reason. In this sample the table shows around 36,000 clones, about 90% of which occur a single time. Around 20% of the sample is in the top ten clones. For CDR1 and CDR2, the germline V gene (reference sequence) lists MNHEY and SMNVEV. Trimming costs V 2 bases and J 0 bases, and their ends lie 17 bases apart. Taken from cysteine to phenylalanine, the CDR3 has 19 residues. The retained sequence is limited to the CDR3, 57 bases, with the frame set at the first base.

The clonotype originates from an adult with an advanced solid tumor such as melanoma, head and neck, liver or kidney cancer. The material sequenced was CD4+ or CD8+ T cells sorted from blood, taken in a trial of the OX40 agonist ivuxolimab. This chain joins TRBV27 to TRBJ2-6; the D region possibly corresponds to TRBD2 (5 bases align). At the DNA level, the sequence is TGTGCCAGCAGTTTAAAAGGTCGGGATAAGCTCTCTGGGGCCAACGTCCTGACTTTC. It specifies CASSLKGRDKLSGANVLTF.